This T cell receptor (beta chain) was obtained from a study of T cell responses to AZD1222 COVID-19 vaccine. Notes on the study in general: At 160-218 and 743-854, vaccine-associated CD4 TCRs were dominant, and they spanned spike. Elevations in Spike-specific TCR breadth and depth followed administration of two AZD1222 doses. Per reports, nearly half of all spike-specific TCRs target regions that are unmutated in variants.

Generated by immunoSEQ multiplex PCR, the TCRdb table keeps only in-frame clones and is missing some. The sample holds roughly 180,000 clones; approximately 91% are singletons and the top ten take 1.5% to 2%. The CDR3 consists of 15 residues. The ends were cut back, 1 base at V and 3 bases at J, with 12 bases in the middle. CDR1 is SGHAT and CDR2 is FQNNGV in the germline V gene. A word on this clone: Its antigen is undetermined.

The source material was peripheral blood, sampled on day 0 of AZD1222 vaccination. This receptor was identified in an adult in good health. The chain combines TRBV11-2 with TRBJ1-2; weak D call: TRBD1 (6 bases). CDR3 region: CASSLGGRGYYGYTF. CDR3 nucleotides: TGTGCCAGCAGCTTAGGAGGGAGGGGGTACTATGGCTACACCTTC.